This T cell receptor (beta chain) comes out of a study of beta chain features in type 1 diabetes. Purity (above 95%) was reached by all sorted populations. Turning to this clone: No antigen is known for it.

Regarding the study as a whole: Patients' naive, central memory and regulatory TCRB repertoires appeared more alike than those of healthy donors. Here, the possible influence of HLA type (on TCRB rearrangement) remained unresolved.

Per germline, CDR1 SGHVS and CDR2 FQNEAQ. This CDR3 region has 15 residues. V shed 5 bases and J 1 base; nucleotides not matched to a gene: 6. Since all of the isolated RNA was reverse transcribed, expressed TCRB transcripts were what got sequenced. The table came from immunoSEQ multiplex PCR; TCRdb's copy has only in-frame clones and leaves some out. This table has some 400,000 clones, approximately 15% appearing once. The receptor was isolated from a young woman in good health. Sequencing was performed on naive CD4+ T cells from blood. The rearrangement uses TRBV7-8 and TRBJ1-1, with 8 bases matching TRBD1. The CDR3 DNA reads as TGTGCCAGCAGCCATTCCGGGACAGGGAACACTGAAGCTTTCTTT. It codes for CASSHSGTGNTEAFF. The full variable domain, in which reference TRBV7-8 and TRBJ1-1 provide the parts outside the CDR3, is GAGVSQSPRYKVAKRGQDVALRCDPISGHVSLFWYQQALGQGPEFLTYFQNEAQLDKSGLPSDRFFAERPEGSVSTLKIQRTQQEDSAVYLCASSHSGTGNTEAFFGQGTRLTVV.